The 23 T cell receptor beta chains presented below share a single source sample, sequenced in a study of blood T cell repertoires in COVID-19. Here immunoSEQ multiplex PCR was the method, and the copy in TCRdb shows in-frame clones only, minus some. The sample includes about 260,000 clones, around 89% seen only once; the top ten take 2% to 3%. The sequenced sample was PBMCs or T cells enriched from blood (not recorded which). All receptors derive from a woman aged 18-35 years who had recovered from COVID-19.

The chain is built from TRBV7-2 and TRBJ2-7; 11 positions agree with TRBD2. The CDR3 is 16 amino acids. V was clipped by 0 bases and J by 4 bases; unmatched bases: 5. Germline values: CDR1 SGHTA, CDR2 FQGNSA. CDR3 amino acids: CASSLALSGGAYEQYF. CDR3 nucleotide sequence: TGTGCCAGCAGCTTAGCGCTTAGCGGGGGGGCATACGAGCAGTACTTC.

Notes on this clone: An end of the junction does not agree with germline; a read error may underlie this. The J gene is TRBJ1-1, the V gene TRBV3-1 (or the pseudogene TRBV3-2), with a weak D call TRBD1 (5 bases). Germline V gene data show CDR1 as LGHDT and CDR2 as YNNKEL (reference sequence). CDR3 length: 13 residues. CDR3 region: CASSQDRESGRAF. Written as DNA, the CDR3 is TGTGCCAGCAGCCAAGACAGGGAATCAGGTCGAGCGTTT.

The V call is TRBV28, the J call TRBJ2-7; the match to TRBD1 covers 10 bases. The CDR3 has 15 residues. After removal of 7 bases from V and 2 bases from J, the junction contained 8 bases not matched to a gene. CDR1 and CDR2 from the germline V gene are MDHEN and SYDVKM. CDR3 amino acids: CASTRGGTGAYEQYF. Written as DNA, the CDR3 is TGTGCCAGCACCCGTGGTGGGACAGGGGCCTACGAGCAGTACTTC.

V and J are TRBV7-9 and TRBJ2-1; 8 bases map to TRBD1. The CDR3 has 13 residues. The V gene's germline CDR1 is SEHNR and CDR2 FQNEAQ (reference sequence). Trimming took 4 bases from V and 7 from J; bases not matched to a gene: 3. CDR3 in amino acids: CASSSRTGNEQFF. CDR3 coding DNA: TGTGCCAGCAGCTCCCGGACAGGGAATGAGCAGTTCTTC.

The chain employs TRBV5-1 and TRBJ1-1, with 8 bases aligning to TRBD1. Germline trimming cut 4 bases from V and 5 bases from J; bases unmatched to any gene: 7. The CDR3 has 14 residues. Germline CDR1 SGHRS, CDR2 YFSETQ. Here the CDR3 reads CASSQGTGGTEAFF. The CDR3 DNA follows: TGCGCCAGCAGCCAGGGGACAGGTGGGACTGAAGCTTTCTTT.

This clone was picked up one time. The gene calls are TRBV7-2 and TRBJ2-7; TRBD1 matches at 8 bases. V shed 7 bases and J 0 bases; nucleotides not matched to a gene: 8. CDR3 length: 15 residues. Germline CDR1 reads SGHTA; CDR2 reads FQGNSA. In DNA, the CDR3 is TGTGCCAGCACGACCCGGACAGGGAGCTCCTACGAGCAGTACTTC. Residues: CASTTRTGSSYEQYF.

This clone was counted between two and nine times. J is TRBJ1-2 and V is TRBV18; D is ambiguous. CDR1 and CDR2 (germline): KGHSH, LQKENI. The CDR3 covers 12 residues. V lost 4 bases and J lost 2, with 5 bases in between. The CDR3 nucleotides are TGTGCCAGCTCACAACAGAACTATGGCTACACCTTC. Translation: CASSQQNYGYTF.

The chain uses TRBV2 and TRBJ2-3, with 9 bases aligning to TRBD2. The CDR3 length is 17 residues. The germline V gene has CDR1 SNHLY and CDR2 FYNNEI. J lost 8 bases, V lost 6 bases, and 18 bases had no gene match. The DNA of the CDR3 is TGTGCCAGCAGCTTATCCCCGGGGAGCGGGGGGCCTACTACGCAGTATTTT. Its protein product is CASSLSPGSGGPTTQYF.

The V and J genes are TRBV5-1 and TRBJ1-1; a possible D gene is TRBD1 (5 bases). V was trimmed by 0 bases and J by 0 bases, leaving 12 bases between them. The CDR3 has 16 amino acids. Germline-derived CDR1 and CDR2 are SGHRS and YFSETQ. CDR3 sequence: CASSLGKGNMNTEAFF. The DNA of the CDR3 is TGCGCCAGCAGCTTGGGAAAGGGGAACATGAACACTGAAGCTTTCTTT.

The V gene is TRBV3-1 (or the pseudogene TRBV3-2), the J gene TRBJ1-1; a weak D match, TRBD1 (5 bases). The germline V gene has CDR1 LGHDT and CDR2 YNNKEL (reference sequence). This CDR3 is built from 12 residues. V was shortened by 5 bases and J by 4 bases, with 8 bases between the two germline ends. The CDR3: CASSLGATEAFF. CDR3 sequence (DNA): TGTGCCAGCAGCTTAGGGGCCACTGAAGCTTTCTTT.

The chain combines TRBV6-1 with TRBJ1-5; tentatively, D is TRBD1 (5 bases). The CDR3 extends over 14 amino acids. CDR1 is MNHNS and CDR2 is SASEGT in the germline V gene. V was shortened by 3 bases and J by 8 bases, with 14 bases between the two germline ends. This CDR3 reads CASSELSLTEPQHF. The DNA for the CDR3 is TGTGCCAGCAGTGAGCTGTCCCTGACAGAGCCCCAGCATTTT.

The chain uses TRBV7-9 and TRBJ1-2; TRBD1 agrees at 7 bases. Per the germline V gene, CDR1 is SEHNR and CDR2 is FQNEAQ (reference sequence). V was pared by 6 bases and J by 4 bases, with 8 bases of the junction left unmatched. The CDR3 loop spans 14 amino acids. CDR3 bases: TGTGCCAGCAGTTCGACGGGACAGCCCTATGGCTACACCTTC. Translation: CASSSTGQPYGYTF. Combining the CDR3 with reference TRBV7-9 and TRBJ1-2 gives the whole variable domain DTGVSQNPRHKITKRGQNVTFRCDPISEHNRLYWYRQTLGQGPEFLTYFQNEAQLEKSRLLSDRFSAERPKGSFSTLEIQRTEQGDSAMYLCASSSTGQPYGYTFGSGTRLTVV.

In this sample, this clone turned up once. In the same sample, other DNA sequences code for this CDR3. V usage is TRBV28 and J usage is TRBJ2-5; no clear D gene. The V end was cut by 5 bases, the J end by 2 bases, with 9 bases between. CDR3 length equals 13 residues. Germline loops: CDR1 MDHEN, CDR2 SYDVKM. CDR3 protein: CASSPGRQETQYF. The CDR3, as DNA: TGTGCCAGCAGTCCAGGTCGACAAGAGACCCAGTACTTC.

A single count supports this clone. The chain is built from TRBV29-1 and TRBJ1-2; a possible D gene is TRBD1 (6 bases). Germline V gene data show CDR1 as SQVTM and CDR2 as ANQGSEA. Trimming stripped 0 bases from V and 8 bases from J, with 13 bases between. This CDR3 has 13 amino acids. The CDR3 coding sequence is TGCAGCGTTGAAGAACAGGGATTCGGGGGCTACACCTTC. Protein: CSVEEQGFGGYTF.

V and J are TRBV6-1 and TRBJ2-7; no reliable D call. This CDR3 is 12 amino acids long. V was cut by 3 bases and J by 2 bases, with 5 bases left in between. The germline V gene has CDR1 MNHNS and CDR2 SASEGT. CDR3 loop: CASSDTAYEQYF. In DNA, the CDR3 is TGTGCCAGCAGTGACACTGCCTACGAGCAGTACTTC.

The chain recombines TRBV12-3 or TRBV12-4 with TRBJ1-2, with TRBD1 as a possible D gene (5 bases). With 2 bases removed from V and 4 bases from J, the gap between germline ends came to 8 bases. The CDR3 has 13 amino acids. The CDR3 loop reads CASSLQGSYGYTF. The CDR3 bases are TGTGCCAGCAGTTTACAGGGAAGCTATGGCTACACCTTC.

The J gene is TRBJ1-1, the V gene TRBV3-1 (or the pseudogene TRBV3-2); a weak D match, TRBD1 (5 bases). This CDR3 region has 17 residues. Germline-derived CDR1 and CDR2 are LGHDT and YNNKEL (reference sequence). The V gene lost 1 base and the J gene lost 1 base, with 16 bases spanning the gap. The CDR3 here is CASSQGVRGGSNTEAFF. The CDR3 nucleotides read TGTGCCAGCAGCCAAGGTGTCCGTGGGGGGTCGAACACTGAAGCTTTCTTT.

In nucleotides, the CDR3 is TGCGCCAGCAGCCGGGGCGAAAATCAGCCCCAGCATTTT. Amino acid sequence: CASSRGENQPQHF. The chain joins TRBV4-1 to TRBJ1-5, with D possibly TRBD1 on 5 matching bases. The V and J ends lost 4 bases and 4 bases respectively, with 8 bases between them. Germline CDR1 is MGHRA and CDR2 is YSYEKL. This CDR3 region has 13 residues.

This clone is a singleton in its sample. The chain uses TRBV21-1 and TRBJ2-7; the DNA was not used to check the table's D call, TRBD1. TRBV21-1 is given as a pseudogene. This CDR3 is 16 amino acids long. CDR3 sequence reads: CASGERKGQGANEQYF. The DNA for the CDR3 is TGTGCCAGCGGAGAAAGAAAGGGACAGGGGGCGAACGAGCAGTACTTC.

This chain links TRBV3-1 (or the pseudogene TRBV3-2) with TRBJ1-1; D perhaps matches TRBD1 (6 bases). Germline loops: CDR1 LGHDT, CDR2 YNNKEL (reference sequence). The ends were cut back, 5 bases at V and 8 bases at J, with 21 bases in the middle. This CDR3 has 15 amino acids. CDR3 residues: CASSGRMDSLKEAFF. Here the CDR3 DNA reads TGTGCCAGCAGCGGAAGGATGGACAGCCTGAAGGAAGCTTTCTTT.

The rearrangement joins TRBV5-6 to TRBJ2-6; 7 bases match TRBD1. CDR1 and CDR2 (germline): SGHDT, YYEEEE. Unmatched junction bases numbered 2, after V lost 5 bases and J lost 0 bases. The CDR3 runs to 15 residues. CDR3 residues: CASRRTGSGANVLTF. The DNA of the CDR3 is TGTGCCAGCAGGAGGACAGGCTCTGGGGCCAACGTCCTGACTTTC.

This chain joins TRBV18 and TRBJ2-5; 9 positions match TRBD2. Germline V CDR1 and CDR2: KGHSH, LQKENI. V lost 3 bases to trimming and J lost 7 bases; unmatched junction nucleotides: 12. This CDR3 is 16 amino acids long. CDR3 DNA: TGTGCCAGCTCACCCGGCTTAGCGGGGGTAAGGTGGACCCAGTACTTC. It yields the protein CASSPGLAGVRWTQYF.

This chain joins TRBV18 and TRBJ2-7; 7 bases align to TRBD2. CDR1 and CDR2 from the germline V gene are KGHSH and LQKENI. V lost 1 base to trimming and J lost 3 bases; unmatched junction nucleotides: 6. The CDR3 runs to 15 residues. The CDR3 protein is CASSPLGTTIYEQYF. CDR3 DNA: TGTGCCAGCTCACCACTCGGGACTACAATCTACGAGCAGTACTTC.